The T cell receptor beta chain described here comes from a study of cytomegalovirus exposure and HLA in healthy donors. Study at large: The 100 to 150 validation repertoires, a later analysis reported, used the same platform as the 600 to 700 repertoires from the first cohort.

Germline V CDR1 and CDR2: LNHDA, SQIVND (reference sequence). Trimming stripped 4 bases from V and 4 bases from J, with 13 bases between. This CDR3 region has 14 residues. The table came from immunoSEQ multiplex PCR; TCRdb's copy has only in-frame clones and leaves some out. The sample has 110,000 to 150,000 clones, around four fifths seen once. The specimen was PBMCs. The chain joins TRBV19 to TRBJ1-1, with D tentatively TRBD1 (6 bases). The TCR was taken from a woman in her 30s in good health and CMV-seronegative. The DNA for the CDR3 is TGTGCCAGTAGTAGGGCAGGGGTAGCCACTGAAGCTTTCTTT. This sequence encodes CASSRAGVATEAFF.